Below are 10 T cell receptor beta chains sequenced from a single sample in a study of blood T cell repertoires in COVID-19. TCRdb keeps only in-frame clones here, not all; method: immunoSEQ multiplex PCR. The top ten clones hold 8% to 9% of a sample with some 150,000 clones, around nine tenths of them seen once. The sequencing input was peripheral blood. The receptors stem from a woman aged 50 to 65 with active or convalescent COVID-19.

The V and J genes are TRBV27 and TRBJ1-6; 9 bases fit TRBD1. CDR1 and CDR2 from the germline V gene are MNHEY and SMNVEV (reference sequence). The ends lost 6 bases at V and 5 bases at J; junction bases unmatched: 5. The CDR3 is 15 residues long. The CDR3 loop reads CASSLGQGHNSPLHF. In nucleotides, the CDR3 is TGTGCCAGCAGCCTCGGACAGGGGCATAATTCACCCCTCCACTTT.

The chain links TRBV6-2 or TRBV6-3 to TRBJ1-1; 10 positions agree with TRBD1. Germline values: CDR1 MNHEY, CDR2 SVGEGT. J gave up 0 bases and V 4 bases, and 8 bases lay outside the gene matches. The CDR3 spans 17 residues. CDR3 sequence: CASSFARDRGMNTEAFF. DNA for the CDR3: TGTGCCAGCAGTTTTGCTCGGGACAGGGGTATGAACACTGAAGCTTTCTTT.

A note on this clone: Its ends do not fully match the called genes, so a read error is possible. The chain recombines TRBV2 with TRBJ1-2; TRBD1 matches at 7 bases. The CDR3 is made up of 15 amino acids. CDR1 and CDR2 from the germline V gene are SNHLY and FYNNEI. The CDR3: CASREDRAGNYGYTF. In nucleotides, the CDR3 is TGTGCCAGCAGGGAAGACAGGGCCGGAAACTATGGCTACACCTTC.

The J gene is TRBJ1-3, the V gene TRBV7-3; D unresolved. The CDR3 runs to 15 residues. Germline V lookup: CDR1 SGHTA, CDR2 FQGTGA. V was cut by 4 bases and J by 0 bases, with 10 bases left in between. The CDR3 DNA reads TGTGCCAGCAGCTCAAATCGGTCCTCTGGAAACACCATATATTTT. Protein product: CASSSNRSSGNTIYF.

The chain couples TRBV4-3 to TRBJ2-2; 8 nucleotides agree with TRBD1. This CDR3 has 13 residues. Germline lookup yields CDR1 LGHNA and CDR2 YSLEER. Losses at the gene ends were 6 bases for V and 6 bases for J; bases not matched to a gene: 3. The CDR3 loop is CASSETGAGELFF. The CDR3 DNA reads as TGCGCCAGCAGTGAGACAGGGGCCGGGGAGCTGTTTTTT.

The chain has TRBV5-8 and TRBJ2-4; TRBD2 agrees at 13 bases. Germline values: CDR1 SGHTS, CDR2 YDEGEE. The CDR3 sequence is 17 residues long. V shed 1 base and J 8 bases; nucleotides not matched to a gene: 9. CDR3 sequence reads: CASSLTLGLAGRDIQYF. CDR3 bases: TGTGCCAGCAGCTTGACTTTGGGACTAGCGGGGAGGGACATTCAGTACTTC.

CDR3 residues: CASSIPGGSETQYF. The DNA of the CDR3 is TGTGCCAGTAGTATACCGGGGGGCTCGGAGACCCAGTACTTC. The chain uses TRBV19 and TRBJ2-5, with a possible D match to TRBD2 (7 bases). CDR3 length: 14 residues. V lost 2 bases to trimming and J lost 5 bases, with 12 bases between them. Germline CDR1 LNHDA, CDR2 SQIVND (reference sequence).

The J gene is TRBJ2-1, the V gene TRBV6-1; 7 positions match TRBD2. The CDR3 is 15 residues long. The V and J ends lost 3 bases and 1 base, in that order; junction bases with no gene match: 3. The germline V gene has CDR1 MNHNS and CDR2 SASEGT. The CDR3 DNA reads TGTGCCAGCAGTGAGATGCGGGGGTCCTACAATGAGCAGTTCTTC. Encoded protein: CASSEMRGSYNEQFF.

This clone was picked up one time. This chain uses TRBV21-1 with TRBJ1-2. TRBV21-1 has pseudogene status. This CDR3 contains 14 residues. The DNA for the CDR3 is TGTGCCAGCAGCACGCTCCCCAATAAGAGAGGCTACACCTTC. This gives the protein CASSTLPNKRGYTF.

In nucleotides, the CDR3 is TGTGCCAGCAGCCAAGCTGGGGCTGGCAACACAGATACGCAGTATTTT. Translation: CASSQAGAGNTDTQYF. V usage is TRBV4-2 and J usage is TRBJ2-3; tentative D call: TRBD1 (5 bases). The CDR3 spans 16 residues. V lost 1 base and J 2 bases, leaving 13 bases between the germline ends. CDR1 is LGHNA, CDR2 YNFKEQ, per germline.